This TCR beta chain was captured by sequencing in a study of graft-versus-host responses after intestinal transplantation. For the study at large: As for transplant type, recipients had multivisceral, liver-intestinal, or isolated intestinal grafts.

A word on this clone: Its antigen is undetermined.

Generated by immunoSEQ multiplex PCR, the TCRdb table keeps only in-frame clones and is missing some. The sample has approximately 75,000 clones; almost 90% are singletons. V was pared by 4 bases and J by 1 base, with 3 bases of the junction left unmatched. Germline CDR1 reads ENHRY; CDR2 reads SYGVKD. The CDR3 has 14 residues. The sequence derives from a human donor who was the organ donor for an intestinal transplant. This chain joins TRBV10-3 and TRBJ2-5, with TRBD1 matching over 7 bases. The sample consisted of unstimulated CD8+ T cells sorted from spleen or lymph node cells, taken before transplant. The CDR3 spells CAISVDRVQETQYF. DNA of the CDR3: TGTGCCATCAGTGTCGACAGGGTCCAAGAGACCCAGTACTTC.